Reported below is one TCR beta chain. Its antigen remains unidentified. It has no much larger one-base neighbor in the sample; base qualities were not kept. This sample's time point label indicates: 20-29 weeks after completion of therapy. Solid-organ transplant recipients with drug-resistant/recurrent cytomegalovirus were included as patients. Over eight trial participants were chosen for repertoire analysis on the basis of the availability of post-therapy peripheral blood mononuclear cells. Viable CD3+CD8+CD4- lymphocytes were isolated from PBMCs by sorting on a BD FACSAria III. Genomic DNA was extracted from sorted cells with the Qiagen DNeasy Kit. TRB CDR3 regions were amplified from genomic DNA with the immunoSEQ two-step, bias-controlled multiplex PCR assay. CDR3 libraries were sequenced on an Illumina NextSeq 500. The study's processing was this. The immunoSEQ Analyzer platform was used for initial alignment and bioinformatics, including bias normalization against synthetic CDR3 analogs. V, D and J gene annotation followed the IMGT database definitions. Additional TRBV analyses were carried out with default settings in VDJtools version 1.1.10 and the R package tcR version 2.2.1.11. For the GLIPH analysis, version 1.0 was run with default settings. In CDR3 sequences with at least 5 reads, significant changes in clonotype frequency were tested by a 2-sided binomial test with Benjamini-Hochberg correction (alpha = 0.01). As stored in TCRdb, this immuneACCESS dataset retains in-frame rearrangements with V and J assigned. A fraction of the clones does not appear; measured against another copy, unresolved V genes explain less than half of the discrepancy, and the remainder lacks a known reason. D and trimming were read from the DNA, whereas the V and J calls and clone size are those reported in that table. The sample table records more than 15,000 clones; 85% to 90% of these occur just once. The top ten hold 31% of the sample.

This record comes from a study of T cell therapy after organ transplantation (dated by TCRdb to the late 2010s). Notes on the research overall: The therapy products consisted of autologous CMV-specific T cells grown in vitro for 2 to 3 weeks using a peptide pool of 30 HLA class I and II CMV epitopes. Patients were given up to 6 doses of T cells at 2-week intervals and were followed for less than 30 weeks after finishing therapy. About 80% of the ten patients were classed as clinical responders and two as nonresponders. A median of 1.92 x 10^8 CMV-specific T cells was administered to patients across 2 to 6 intravenous infusions. Blood samples for the long-term post-therapy time point were collected 20 to 29 weeks after therapy was completed. The study was a follow-up TRBV repertoire analysis of an open-label phase I trial of autologous CMV-specific adoptive T cell therapy in solid-organ transplant recipients. Only about 85% of the 10 patients had long-term post-therapy samples available. Overall study results and their limits: Reconstitution after therapy appeared to include not only transferred clonotypes but also endogenous clonotypes that had not been detected in the therapy products. The small number of expansions detected in nonresponders may be due to reduced sample coverage caused by poor CD8+ T cell yield. Fold change in CD8 clonality after therapy was inversely correlated with pretherapy clonality, suggesting that less biased repertoires were more receptive to remodeling. Nonresponders showed marked pretherapy clonal expansions with minimal repertoire change after therapy. The small cohort prevented assessing confounders such as concurrent antirejection and antiviral medications.

The origin of this receptor is a human patient who had received a solid organ transplant and had CMV disease. Some T cells may have been brought in with the graft after a transplant. The material sequenced was CD8+ T cells from blood, taken after autologous CMV-specific T cell therapy.

The CDR3 protein: CASRPRGRIYEQYF. The DNA sequence follows: TGTGCCAGCAGACCTAGGGGGCGCATCTACGAGCAGTACTTC. The rearrangement joined TRBV27 to TRBJ2-7; TRBD1 fits 7 bases in the junction. V lost 6 bases and J lost 3 bases, and the count of bases not matched to a germline gene is 8. From its cysteine to its phenylalanine, the CDR3 spans 14 amino acids. Only the CDR3 part of the read is kept: 42 bases, read in frame from the first base. Reading the germline V gene (reference sequence) gives CDR1 MNHEY and CDR2 SMNVEV.